This T cell receptor beta chain was identified during a study of T-cell memory formation after mild COVID-19. Findings of the study overall: CD4+ contracting clones were mainly CM and EM; CD8+ ones, EMRA. From day 15 to 85, contracting clones were balanced between CD4 and CD8, whereas later expanders leaned toward CD4+.

The CDR3 has 16 amino acids. V lost 1 base to trimming and J lost 7 bases, with 17 bases between them. The germline CDR1 and CDR2 sequences are SEHNR and FQNEAQ (reference sequence). Libraries for TCRalpha and TCRbeta carried sample barcodes and unique molecular identifiers via 5'RACE. MiXCR, applied by TCRdb to the 5' RACE reads, yields one record per CDR3 protein. Among 350,000 to 550,000 distinct CDR3 sequences listed, around 17% were seen once. In its sample, this clonotype was seen a few times. Antigen unknown. Sequenced sample: PBMCs or a T cell subset sorted from them (not recorded which). The TCR sequence derives from a man younger than 35 who had mild COVID-19 (a few samples of this study predate the infection). Cell type and time point are not known. The chain combines TRBV7-9 with TRBJ2-1; D might be TRBD1 or TRBD2, each matching 5 bases. The CDR3 loop reads CASSLVPTGRGNEQFF. The CDR3 DNA follows: TGTGCCAGCAGCTTAGTCCCCACGGGGCGAGGAAATGAGCAGTTCTTC.